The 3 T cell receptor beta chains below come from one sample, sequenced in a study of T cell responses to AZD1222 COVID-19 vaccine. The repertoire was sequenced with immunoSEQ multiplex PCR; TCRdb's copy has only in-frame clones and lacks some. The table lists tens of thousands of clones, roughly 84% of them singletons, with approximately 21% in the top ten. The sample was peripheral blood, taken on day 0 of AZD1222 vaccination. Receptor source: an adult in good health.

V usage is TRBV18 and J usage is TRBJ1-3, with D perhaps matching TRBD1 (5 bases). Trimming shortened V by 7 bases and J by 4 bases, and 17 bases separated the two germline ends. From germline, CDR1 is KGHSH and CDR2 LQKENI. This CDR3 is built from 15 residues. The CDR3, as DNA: TGTGCCAGCTTCACCAGTCAGGGTACCGGAAACACCATATATTTT. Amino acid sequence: CASFTSQGTGNTIYF.

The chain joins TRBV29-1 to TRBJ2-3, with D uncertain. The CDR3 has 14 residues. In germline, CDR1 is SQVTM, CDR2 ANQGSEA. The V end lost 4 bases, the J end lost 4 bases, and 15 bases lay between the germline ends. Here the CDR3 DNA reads TGCAGCGTTGTCCACCCCCGGGCAGCAGATACGCAGTATTTT. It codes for CSVVHPRAADTQYF.

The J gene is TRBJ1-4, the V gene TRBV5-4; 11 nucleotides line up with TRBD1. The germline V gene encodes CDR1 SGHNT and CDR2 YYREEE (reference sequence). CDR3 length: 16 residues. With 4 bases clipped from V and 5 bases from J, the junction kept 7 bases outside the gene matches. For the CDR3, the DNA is TGTGCCAGCAGCCACCGGACAGGGGGCGGGAATGAAAAACTGTTTTTT. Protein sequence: CASSHRTGGGNEKLFF. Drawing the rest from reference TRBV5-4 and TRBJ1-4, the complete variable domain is ETGVTQSPTHLIKTRGQQVTLRCSSQSGHNTVSWYQQALGQGPQFIFQYYREEENGRGNFPPRFSGLQFPNYSSELNVNALELDDSALYLCASSHRTGGGNEKLFFGSGTQLSVL.